This T cell receptor beta chain was recovered during a study of T-cell memory formation after mild COVID-19. Study-wide findings and caveats: Certain responding clones were present in pre-infection memory, suggesting participation of cross-reactive memory.

Remarks on this clonotype: What it recognizes is unknown.

One entry per CDR3 protein results from TCRdb running MiXCR on the 5' RACE reads. The repertoire has approximately 44,000 distinct CDR3 sequences, 7.3% of them found once; the top ten carry approximately 1.3%. CDR3 size: 15 residues. Germline V gene sequence: CDR1 SGHAT, CDR2 FQNNGV. V trimming: 5 bases; J trimming: 5 bases; junction bases outside the gene matches: 9. This chain joins TRBV11-2 and TRBJ2-3; 8 bases align to TRBD2. Material for sequencing was PBMCs or a T cell subset sorted from them (not recorded which). The TCR originated in a man between 18 and 29 years old who had mild COVID-19 (a few samples of this study predate the infection). Cell type and time point are not known. The CDR3 region is CASSPTGGGEDTQYF. CDR3 DNA: TGTGCCAGCAGCCCCACGGGAGGGGGAGAAGATACGCAGTATTTT.